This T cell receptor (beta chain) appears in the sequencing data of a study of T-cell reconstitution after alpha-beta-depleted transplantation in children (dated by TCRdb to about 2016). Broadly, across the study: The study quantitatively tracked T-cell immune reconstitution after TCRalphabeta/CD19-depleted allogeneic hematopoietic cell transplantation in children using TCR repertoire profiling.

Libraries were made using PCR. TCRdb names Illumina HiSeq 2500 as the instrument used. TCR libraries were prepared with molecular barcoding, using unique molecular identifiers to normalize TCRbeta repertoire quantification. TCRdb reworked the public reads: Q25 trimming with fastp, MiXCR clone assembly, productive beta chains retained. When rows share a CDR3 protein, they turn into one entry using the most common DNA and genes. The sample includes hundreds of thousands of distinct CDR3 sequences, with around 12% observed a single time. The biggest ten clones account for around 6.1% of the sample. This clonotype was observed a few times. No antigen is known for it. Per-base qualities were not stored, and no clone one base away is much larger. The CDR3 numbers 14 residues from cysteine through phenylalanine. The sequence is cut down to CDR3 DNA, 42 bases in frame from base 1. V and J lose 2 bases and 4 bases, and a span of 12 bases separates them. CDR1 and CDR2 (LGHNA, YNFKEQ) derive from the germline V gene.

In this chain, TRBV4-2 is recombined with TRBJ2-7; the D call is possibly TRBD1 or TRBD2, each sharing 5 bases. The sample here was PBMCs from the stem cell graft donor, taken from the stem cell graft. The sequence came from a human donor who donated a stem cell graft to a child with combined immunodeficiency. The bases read TGTGCCAGCAGCCAACCCGGGACGATATACGAGCAGTACTTC. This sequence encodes CASSQPGTIYEQYF.